This is a list of T cell receptor beta chains from one sample in a study of T cells in Graves' hyperthyroidism and ophthalmopathy. Each CDR3 protein is one row after TCRdb ran MiXCR on the multiplex PCR reads. Of roughly 550,000 distinct CDR3 sequences detected, approximately 16% appear once; the ten largest clones hold about 31%. The source material was blood. Receptors were obtained from a woman in her twenties or thirties with Graves' ophthalmopathy. Each CDR3 is given with its conserved first and last residue. Clone size, where shown, is once, few, many, or a class for clones that have expanded.

>TRBV11-2|.|TRBJ2-7
CASSLGGRANEQYF
>TRBV9|.|TRBJ2-1
CASSVANGYEQFF
>TRBV11-3|many|TRBJ2-1
CASSSGHVGVDNEQFF
>TRBV10-1|.|TRBJ2-3
CASRSATTDTQYF
>TRBV6-1|.|TRBJ1-5
CASGTGSNQPQHF
>TRBV5-1|.|TRBJ1-1
CASSLEEVTEAFF
>TRBV19|many|TRBJ2-1
CASSLTTSGRAGEQFF
>TRBV20-1|many|TRBJ1-5
CSARDGRGGNQPQHF
>TRBV19|few|TRBJ2-3
CASSKGQGEDTQYF
>TRBV9|.|TRBJ2-3
CASSVGQTSGWTDTQYF
>TRBV20-1|many|TRBJ2-2
CSAREAGGNTGELFF
>TRBV2|.|TRBJ2-3
CASRGLAGGTDTQYF
>TRBV7-8|many|TRBJ2-5
CASSPSSGGREETQYF
>TRBV6-5|.|TRBJ1-2
CANSYSTYNYGYTF
>TRBV7-8|.|TRBJ2-5
CASSFQGTQYF
>TRBV28|many|TRBJ1-4
CASSYLSFRGGRETNEKLFF
>TRBV6-9|.|TRBJ2-3
CASSYSISGKADTQYF
>TRBV20-1|many|TRBJ2-1
CSATRPGQGRWEQFF
>TRBV7-2|many|TRBJ2-7
CASSLGGNPSYEQYF
>TRBV20-1|.|TRBJ2-7
CSARGLAGFPYEQCF
>TRBV27|few|TRBJ2-3
CASRQQVIPTDTQYF
>TRBV7-2|many|TRBJ1-1
CASSSNRNTEAFF
>TRBV20-1|many|TRBJ2-5
CSARDRAKETQYF
>TRBV5-1|many|TRBJ2-5
CASTGQLETQYF
>TRBV4-2|many|TRBJ2-5
CASSQDWAGTGKETQYF
>TRBV5-4|.|TRBJ2-1
CASSSGTRNEQFF
>TRBV6-1|.|TRBJ2-7
CASSPLWAATSAAYEQYF
>TRBV20-1|many|TRBJ1-6
CSARPTGTGVSPLHF
>TRBV7-3|.|TRBJ2-7
CASSLGTASWDEQYF
>TRBV6-2/TRBV6-3|few|TRBJ1-5
CASSLYRGEVQPQHF
>TRBV6-2/TRBV6-3|few|TRBJ2-4
CASSGDSRAKNIQYF
>TRBV6-5|.|TRBJ1-3
CASSYGQGGNTIYF